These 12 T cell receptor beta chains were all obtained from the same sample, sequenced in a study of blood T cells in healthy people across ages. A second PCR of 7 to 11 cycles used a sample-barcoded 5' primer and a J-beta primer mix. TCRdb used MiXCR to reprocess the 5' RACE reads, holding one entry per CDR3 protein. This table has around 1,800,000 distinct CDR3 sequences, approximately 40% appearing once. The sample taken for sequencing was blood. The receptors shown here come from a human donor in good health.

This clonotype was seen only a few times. The CDR3 DNA reads as TGTGCCAGCAGCTTACCGAAGGGCGGGGCTGGGGGTAAGAAAGAGACCCAGTACTTC. It is translated as CASSLPKGGAGGKKETQYF. The rearrangement uses TRBV7-9 and TRBJ2-5; maybe TRBD2 (6 bases). V lost 2 bases, J lost 3 bases, and 25 bases lay in between. CDR1 is SEHNR, CDR2 FQNEAQ, per germline (reference sequence). This CDR3 has 19 amino acids.

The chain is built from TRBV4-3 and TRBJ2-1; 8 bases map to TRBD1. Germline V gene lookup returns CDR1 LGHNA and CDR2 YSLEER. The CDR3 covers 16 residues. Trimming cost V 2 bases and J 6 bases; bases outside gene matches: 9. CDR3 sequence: CASSQLGTGRSNEQFF. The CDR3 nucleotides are TGCGCCAGCAGCCAACTAGGGACAGGTCGGTCCAATGAGCAGTTCTTC.

CDR3 sequence reads: CASSYSRLPSTDTQYF. The CDR3 DNA is TGTGCCAGCAGTTACTCTCGCTTACCTAGCACAGATACGCAGTATTTT. The rearrangement links TRBV6-5 to TRBJ2-3; D gene ambiguous. The CDR3 loop spans 16 amino acids. Germline CDR1 is MNHEY and CDR2 is SVGAGI. V lost 0 bases and J 0 bases, leaving 10 bases between the germline ends.

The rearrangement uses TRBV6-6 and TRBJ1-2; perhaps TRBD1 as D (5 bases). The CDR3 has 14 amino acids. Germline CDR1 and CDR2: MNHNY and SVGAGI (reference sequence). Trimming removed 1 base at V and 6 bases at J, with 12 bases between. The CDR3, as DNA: TGTGCCAGCAGTTACTATTGGGGCGGGGATGGCTACACCTTC. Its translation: CASSYYWGGDGYTF.

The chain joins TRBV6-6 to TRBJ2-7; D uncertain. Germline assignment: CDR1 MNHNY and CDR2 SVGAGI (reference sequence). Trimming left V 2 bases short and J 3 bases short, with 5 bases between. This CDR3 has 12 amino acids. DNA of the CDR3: TGTGCCAGCAGTTACGAGCTCTACGAGCAGTACTTC. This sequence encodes CASSYELYEQYF.

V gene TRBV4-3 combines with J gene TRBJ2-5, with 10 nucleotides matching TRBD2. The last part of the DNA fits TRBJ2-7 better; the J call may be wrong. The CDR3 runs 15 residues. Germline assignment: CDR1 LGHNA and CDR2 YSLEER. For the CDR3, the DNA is TGCGCCAGCAGCAGACAGCGGGGGGGCAGGTACGAGCAGTACTTC. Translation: CASSRQRGGRYEQYF.

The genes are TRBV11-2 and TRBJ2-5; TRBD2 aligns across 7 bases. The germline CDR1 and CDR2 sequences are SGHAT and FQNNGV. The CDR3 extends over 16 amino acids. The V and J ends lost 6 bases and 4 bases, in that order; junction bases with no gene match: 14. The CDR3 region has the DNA TGTGCCAGCAGGGACGGTCTGCGGGGGAGGGGAGAGACCCAGTACTTC. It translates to CASRDGLRGRGETQYF.

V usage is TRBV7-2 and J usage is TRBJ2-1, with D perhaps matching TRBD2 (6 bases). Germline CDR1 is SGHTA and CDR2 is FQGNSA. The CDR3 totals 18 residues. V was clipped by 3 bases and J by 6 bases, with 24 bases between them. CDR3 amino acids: CASSLILAAYGHGNEQFF. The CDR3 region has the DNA TGTGCCAGCAGCTTGATACTAGCCGCATACGGTCATGGCAATGAGCAGTTCTTC.

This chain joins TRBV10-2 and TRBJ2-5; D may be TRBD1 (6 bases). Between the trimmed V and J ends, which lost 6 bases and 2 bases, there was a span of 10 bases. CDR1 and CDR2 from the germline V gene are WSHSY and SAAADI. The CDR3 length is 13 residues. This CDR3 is CASRVGQQETQYF. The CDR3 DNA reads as TGCGCCAGCAGGGTAGGACAGCAAGAGACCCAGTACTTC.

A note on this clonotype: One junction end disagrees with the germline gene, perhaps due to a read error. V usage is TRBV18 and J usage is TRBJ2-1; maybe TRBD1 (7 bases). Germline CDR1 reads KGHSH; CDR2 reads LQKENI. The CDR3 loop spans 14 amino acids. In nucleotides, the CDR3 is TGTGCCGGCTCACCTTCAGGGGGGTACAATGAGCAGTTCTTC. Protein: CAGSPSGGYNEQFF.

The CDR3 coding sequence is TGTGCCAGCAGCTACTACCCTGAGGTGAACACTGAAGCTTTCTTT. It translates to CASSYYPEVNTEAFF. The chain is built from TRBV7-2 and TRBJ1-1, with D unclear. CDR3 size: 15 residues. The germline gives CDR1 SGHTA, CDR2 FQGNSA. V was shortened by 4 bases and J by 0 bases, with 12 bases between the two germline ends. The whole variable domain, remainder taken from reference TRBV7-2 and TRBJ1-1, is GAGVSQSPSNKVTEKGKDVELRCDPISGHTALYWYRQSLGQGLEFLIYFQGNSAPDKSGLPSDRFSAERTGGSVSTLTIQRTQQEDSAVYLCASSYYPEVNTEAFFGQGTRLTVV.

The CDR3, as DNA: TGTGCCAGCAGTGAATATGTCCCTAAGGGAGAGCAGTACTTC. This sequence encodes CASSEYVPKGEQYF. The rearrangement joins TRBV25-1 to TRBJ2-5; a possible D gene is TRBD2 (5 bases). Trimming removed 0 bases from V and 11 bases from J, with 16 bases in between. This CDR3 spans 14 amino acids. Per the germline V gene, CDR1 is MGHDK and CDR2 is SYGVNS.